The 25 T cell receptor beta chains reported below all come from one sample, sequenced in a study of cytomegalovirus exposure and HLA in healthy donors. Clones were sequenced by immunoSEQ multiplex PCR, and TCRdb holds only the in-frame ones, with some missing. This sample has a few hundred thousand clones, with around nine tenths found just once. Sequencing input: PBMCs. The receptors were sampled from a woman aged 18-30 years in good health and CMV-seronegative.

The CDR3 is CASRDREAYEQYF. In nucleotides, the CDR3 is TGTGCCAGCAGGGACAGGGAGGCCTACGAGCAGTACTTC. The chain combines TRBV6-8 with TRBJ2-7; TRBD1 matches at 8 bases. V was pared by 6 bases and J by 2 bases, with 3 bases of the junction left unmatched. The CDR3 runs to 13 residues. Germline CDR1 reads MNHGY; CDR2 reads SAAAGT.

The chain couples TRBV6-4 to TRBJ2-1; 10 bases are shared with TRBD2. This CDR3 region has 14 residues. The germline gives CDR1 MRHNA, CDR2 SNTAGT. Trimming took 8 bases from V and 6 from J; bases not matched to a gene: 7. In DNA, the CDR3 is TGTGCCAGCTCCAGACTAGCGGGCCCCAATGAGCAGTTCTTC. Its translation: CASSRLAGPNEQFF.

This clone was seen once. The chain uses TRBV28 and TRBJ1-3; 10 nucleotides match TRBD1. V gave up 6 bases and J gave up 8 bases; unmatched junction bases: 10. The CDR3 is 15 residues long. The germline V gene encodes CDR1 MDHEN and CDR2 SYDVKM. The CDR3 sequence is CASSPAGTGVYTIYF. The CDR3 nucleotides are TGTGCCAGCAGCCCGGCAGGGACAGGGGTCTACACCATATATTTT.

This sequence joins TRBV13 and TRBJ1-2; no clear D gene. The CDR3 has 15 residues. Germline V CDR1 and CDR2: PRHDT, FYEKMQ (reference sequence). Deletions cut 3 bases from V and 14 bases from J, with 25 bases between. The CDR3 DNA follows: TGTGCCAGCAGCTTGAGTTCGAGAGGGCAATTGGGTTCAACCTTC. Translating gives CASSLSSRGQLGSTF.

This rearrangement joins TRBV27 to TRBJ2-7, with D uncertain. Germline CDR1 reads MNHEY; CDR2 reads SMNVEV (reference sequence). V lost 5 bases and J 0 bases, leaving 8 bases between the germline ends. This CDR3 has 13 residues. The CDR3 DNA reads as TGTGCCAGCAGTGGCACCCGCTCCTACGAGCAGTACTTC. Protein product: CASSGTRSYEQYF.

The chain has TRBV29-1 and TRBJ2-6; TRBD1 matches at 8 bases. Trimming removed 4 bases from V and 0 bases from J; junction bases left unmatched: 5. This CDR3 contains 16 residues. CDR1 is SQVTM and CDR2 is ANQGSEA in the germline V gene. CDR3 nucleotides: TGCAGCGTTGCCGGGACAGGAGTCTCTGGGGCCAACGTCCTGACTTTC. This encodes CSVAGTGVSGANVLTF.

The chain combines TRBV5-5 with TRBJ1-1, with TRBD1 as a possible D gene (6 bases). V gave up 1 base and J gave up 0 bases, with 16 bases separating them. The germline V gene encodes CDR1 SGHKS and CDR2 YYEKEE (reference sequence). This CDR3 has 17 residues. In nucleotides, the CDR3 is TGTGCCAGCAGCTTGCACAGGGTGAATGGGATGAACACTGAAGCTTTCTTT. It encodes CASSLHRVNGMNTEAFF.

The J gene is TRBJ2-6, the V gene TRBV4-2; D remains ambiguous. With 0 bases removed from V and 0 bases from J, the gap between germline ends came to 9 bases. There are 17 residues in the CDR3. CDR1 and CDR2 (germline): LGHNA, YNFKEQ. The CDR3 coding sequence is TGTGCCAGCAGCCAAGAACGCGGAGACTCTGGGGCCAACGTCCTGACTTTC. Encoded protein: CASSQERGDSGANVLTF.

The chain combines TRBV5-1 with TRBJ1-2; D is uncertain. Germline CDR1 SGHRS, CDR2 YFSETQ. This CDR3 region has 15 residues. V was cut by 0 bases and J by 0 bases, with 9 bases left in between. This CDR3 reads CASSLVARANYGYTF. CDR3 sequence (DNA): TGCGCCAGCAGCTTGGTAGCAAGAGCTAACTATGGCTACACCTTC.

The chain is built from TRBV27 and TRBJ2-1, with TRBD1 matching 11 bases. The ends lost 6 bases at V and 9 bases at J; junction bases unmatched: 7. The germline V gene encodes CDR1 MNHEY and CDR2 SMNVEV (reference sequence). The CDR3 spans 14 residues. CDR3 DNA: TGTGCCAGCAGAGAAGGACAGGGGGCCGGTGAGCAGTTCTTC. It translates to CASREGQGAGEQFF.

This chain uses TRBV29-1 with TRBJ1-2; TRBD1 might be the D (6 bases). Trimming removed 3 bases from V and 7 bases from J, with 15 bases in between. The germline gives CDR1 SQVTM, CDR2 ANQGSEA. The CDR3 totals 13 residues. This chain's CDR3 is CSVDTGGAGGYTF. CDR3 nucleotide sequence: TGCAGCGTTGACACTGGGGGGGCAGGTGGCTACACCTTC.

The chain joins TRBV19 to TRBJ1-1; 8 bases fit TRBD1. Germline V gene lookup returns CDR1 LNHDA and CDR2 SQIVND (reference sequence). There are 15 residues in the CDR3. Trimming removed 5 bases from V and 1 base from J; junction bases left unmatched: 6. CDR3 in DNA: TGTGCCAGTAGTCTCTTCGGACAGGGGAACACTGAAGCTTTCTTT. Encoded protein: CASSLFGQGNTEAFF.

This clone was found a few times. The chain is built from TRBV29-1 and TRBJ1-1; no clear D gene. V lost 3 bases, J lost 0 bases, and 8 bases lay in between. This CDR3 comprises 13 residues. Germline lookup yields CDR1 SQVTM and CDR2 ANQGSEA. The DNA for the CDR3 is TGCAGCGTTGAGGCAGTCCTGAACACTGAAGCTTTCTTT. This sequence encodes CSVEAVLNTEAFF.

The chain recombines TRBV30 with TRBJ2-7; 9 nucleotides align to TRBD2. This CDR3 has 12 amino acids. V lost 4 bases to trimming and J lost 2 bases; unmatched junction nucleotides: 0. CDR1 is GTSNPN and CDR2 is SVGIG in the germline V gene (reference sequence). The CDR3 region is CAWTSGTYEQYF. DNA of the CDR3: TGTGCCTGGACTAGCGGGACCTACGAGCAGTACTTC.

This clone occurred once. J is TRBJ2-1 and V is TRBV2, with no clear D. Per germline, CDR1 SNHLY and CDR2 FYNNEI. V dropped 3 bases and J dropped 12 bases, with 15 bases sitting between them. The CDR3 runs 13 residues. CDR3 sequence (DNA): TGTGCCAGCAGTGACGGCCTGCCTCTAGGGCAGTTCTTC. It translates to CASSDGLPLGQFF.

The chain uses TRBV28 and TRBJ1-1, with 8 nucleotides matching TRBD1. CDR1 MDHEN and CDR2 SYDVKM come from the germline V gene. V dropped 10 bases and J dropped 1; count of bases not matched to a gene: 8. The CDR3 consists of 14 residues. In DNA form, the CDR3 reads TGTGCCACCACTGACGGGACAGGGAACACTGAAGCTTTCTTT. Its translation: CATTDGTGNTEAFF.

The chain combines TRBV13 with TRBJ2-1; weak D call: TRBD2 (8 bases). The CDR3 is 14 amino acids. CDR1 and CDR2 (germline): PRHDT, FYEKMQ (reference sequence). V lost 8 bases, J lost 8 bases, and 19 bases lay in between. The CDR3 bases are TGTGCCAGCGCCGGGAGGGGGCAAGGGGATGAGCAGTTCTTC. It encodes CASAGRGQGDEQFF.

The chain employs TRBV14 and TRBJ2-7; tentatively, D is TRBD1 (5 bases). V lost 4 bases, J lost 0 bases, and 13 bases lay in between. Germline assignment: CDR1 SGHDN and CDR2 FVKESK. The CDR3 spans 15 residues. The CDR3 reads CASSLRTFRSYEQYF. The CDR3 nucleotides are TGTGCCAGCAGCCTTCGGACATTTCGCTCCTACGAGCAGTACTTC. The whole variable domain, remainder taken from reference TRBV14 and TRBJ2-7, is EAGVTQFPSHSVIEKGQTVTLRCDPISGHDNLYWYRRVMGKEIKFLLHFVKESKQDESGMPNNRFLAERTGGTYSTLKVQPAELEDSGVYFCASSLRTFRSYEQYFGPGTRLTVT.

CDR3 coding DNA: TGTGCCAGTAGTGGGGACAGGGTTTCTACTAATGAAAAACTGTTTTTT. As protein: CASSGDRVSTNEKLFF. The chain carries TRBV19 and TRBJ1-4; 9 bases match TRBD1. CDR1 is LNHDA, CDR2 SQIVND, per germline (reference sequence). CDR3 length equals 16 residues. Trimming cost V 5 bases and J 2 bases; bases outside gene matches: 6.

The chain combines TRBV6-1 with TRBJ1-5; D perhaps matches TRBD1 (5 bases). Germline V gives CDR1 MNHNS, CDR2 SASEGT. The CDR3 totals 13 residues. The V gene lost 9 bases and the J gene lost 4 bases, with 13 bases spanning the gap. Written as DNA, the CDR3 is TGTGCCAGTAGTCCGACAGCGAATCAGCCCCAGCATTTT. It specifies CASSPTANQPQHF.

This chain uses TRBV7-9 with TRBJ2-7; no definite D call. Trimming removed 5 bases from V and 6 bases from J, with 11 bases in between. This CDR3 has 12 amino acids. CDR1 is SEHNR and CDR2 is FQNEAQ in the germline V gene (reference sequence). CDR3 coding DNA: TGTGCCAGCAGCCCCGACACAAGCGAGCAGTACTTC. Protein sequence: CASSPDTSEQYF.

The chain carries TRBV12-5 and TRBJ1-1; no firm D call. The CDR3 is made up of 15 amino acids. Germline CDR1 reads LGHNT; CDR2 reads FRNRAP. The germline V and J ends were trimmed by 0 bases and 1 base, with 9 bases remaining between them. The CDR3 DNA reads TGTGCTAGTGGTTTGGTTCACAGCCCGAACACTGAAGCTTTCTTT. It is translated as CASGLVHSPNTEAFF.

The chain employs TRBV11-1 and TRBJ2-2; 7 bases match TRBD1. Germline CDR1 and CDR2: SGHAT and FQDESV (reference sequence). V shed 1 base, J shed 2 bases, and the junction held 7 bases outside the gene matches. The CDR3 extends over 17 amino acids. The CDR3 sequence is CASSLGGQLPNTGELFF. The CDR3 DNA follows: TGTGCCAGCAGCTTAGGGGGACAGTTGCCAAACACCGGGGAGCTGTTTTTT.

The chain has TRBV11-2 and TRBJ2-7, with TRBD2 matching 8 bases. Germline CDR1 and CDR2: SGHAT and FQNNGV. V was pared by 5 bases and J by 9 bases, with 12 bases of the junction left unmatched. This CDR3 is built from 14 residues. The CDR3, as DNA: TGTGCCAGCAGCCAACCGGGACTAGGTCGTCCGCAGTACTTC. This gives the protein CASSQPGLGRPQYF.

The chain has TRBV6-1 and TRBJ2-2, with TRBD1 identical over 8 bases. The V segment lost 4 bases and the J segment 6 bases; nucleotides outside the gene matches: 7. Germline CDR1 MNHNS, CDR2 SASEGT. The CDR3 has 15 residues. CDR3 nucleotides: TGTGCCAGCAGTGTCGGAAAGACAGGGGCCGGGGAGCTGTTTTTT. Its protein is CASSVGKTGAGELFF.